This T cell receptor (beta chain) derives from a study of T cells of healthy individuals. Via MiXCR, TCRdb re-called the 5' RACE reads, giving one row per CDR3 protein. The sample has around 63,000 distinct CDR3 sequences; 15% to 20% are singletons. This CDR3 is 14 amino acids long. In germline, CDR1 is SGHDT, CDR2 YYEEEE. With V trimmed by 4 bases and J by 7 bases, 5 bases remained unmatched. This clonotype was seen at least ten times. V gene TRBV5-6 combines with J gene TRBJ2-2; 9 positions match TRBD1. The clonotype originates from a human donor in good health. CDR3 region: CASSLGQGGGELFF. The CDR3 DNA follows: TGTGCCAGCAGCCTGGGACAGGGAGGCGGGGAGCTGTTTTTT.